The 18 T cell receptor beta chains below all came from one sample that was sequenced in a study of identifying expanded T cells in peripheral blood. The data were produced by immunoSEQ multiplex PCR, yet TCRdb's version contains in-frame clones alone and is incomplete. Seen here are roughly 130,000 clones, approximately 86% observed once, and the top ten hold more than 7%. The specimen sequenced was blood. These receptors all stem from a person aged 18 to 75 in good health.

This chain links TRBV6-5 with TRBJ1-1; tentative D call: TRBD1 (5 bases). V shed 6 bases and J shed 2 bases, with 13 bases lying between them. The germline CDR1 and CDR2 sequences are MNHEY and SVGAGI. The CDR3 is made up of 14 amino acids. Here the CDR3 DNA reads TGTGCCAGCAGCTCCCCAAGGGACAACACTGAAGCTTTCTTT. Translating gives CASSSPRDNTEAFF.

In DNA form, the CDR3 reads TGTGCCAGCAGCTTAGATAGAACCCCTGGCACAGATACGCAGTATTTT. Its protein is CASSLDRTPGTDTQYF. This chain links TRBV7-9 with TRBJ2-3; D not resolved. Deletions cut 1 base from V and 1 base from J, with 12 bases between. CDR1 and CDR2 from the germline V gene are SEHNR and FQNEAQ (reference sequence). The CDR3 contains 16 residues.

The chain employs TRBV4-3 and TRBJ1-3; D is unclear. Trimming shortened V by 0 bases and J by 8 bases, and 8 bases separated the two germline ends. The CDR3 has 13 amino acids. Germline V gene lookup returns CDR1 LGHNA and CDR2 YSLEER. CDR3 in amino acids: CASSQDRGDTIYF. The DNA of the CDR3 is TGCGCCAGCAGCCAAGATAGAGGAGACACCATATATTTT.

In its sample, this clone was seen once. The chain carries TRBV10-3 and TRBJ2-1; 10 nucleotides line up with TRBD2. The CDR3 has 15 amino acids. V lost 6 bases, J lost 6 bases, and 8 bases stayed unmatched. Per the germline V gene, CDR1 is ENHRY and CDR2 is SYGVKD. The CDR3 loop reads CAISGGSGRGNEQFF. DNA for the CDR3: TGTGCCATCAGCGGGGGAAGCGGGAGGGGCAATGAGCAGTTCTTC.

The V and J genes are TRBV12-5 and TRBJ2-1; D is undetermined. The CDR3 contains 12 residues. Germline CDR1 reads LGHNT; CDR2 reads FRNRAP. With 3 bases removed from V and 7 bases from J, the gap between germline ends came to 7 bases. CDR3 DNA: TGTGCTAGTGGTTTCCGCGGTAATGAGCAGTTCTTC. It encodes CASGFRGNEQFF.

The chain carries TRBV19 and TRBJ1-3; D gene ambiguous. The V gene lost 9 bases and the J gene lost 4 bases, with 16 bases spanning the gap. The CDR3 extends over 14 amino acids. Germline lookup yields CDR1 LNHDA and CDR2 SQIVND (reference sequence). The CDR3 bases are TGTGCCAGCCTATCCCAGACGGCCGGAAACACCATATATTTT. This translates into CASLSQTAGNTIYF.

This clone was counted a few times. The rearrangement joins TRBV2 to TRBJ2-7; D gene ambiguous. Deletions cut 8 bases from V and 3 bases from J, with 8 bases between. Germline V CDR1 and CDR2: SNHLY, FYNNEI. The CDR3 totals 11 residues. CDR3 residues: CASGDLYEQYF. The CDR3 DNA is TGTGCCAGCGGCGACCTCTACGAGCAGTACTTC.

CDR3 DNA: TGTGCCAGCAGCCCTTCCCCAGGGGAAGACTATGGCTACACCTTC. Residues: CASSPSPGEDYGYTF. The V call is TRBV4-2, the J call TRBJ1-2, with TRBD1 as a possible D gene (6 bases). V gave up 4 bases and J gave up 3 bases, with 15 bases separating them. There are 15 residues in the CDR3. The germline V gene has CDR1 LGHNA and CDR2 YNFKEQ.

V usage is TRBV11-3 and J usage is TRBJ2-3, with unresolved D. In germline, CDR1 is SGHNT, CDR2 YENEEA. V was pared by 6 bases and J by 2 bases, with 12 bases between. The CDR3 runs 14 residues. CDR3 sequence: CASSKDSNTDTQYF. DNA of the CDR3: TGTGCCAGCAGTAAAGACTCAAACACAGATACGCAGTATTTT. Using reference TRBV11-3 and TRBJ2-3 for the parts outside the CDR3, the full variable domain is EAGVVQSPRYKIIEKKQPVAFWCNPISGHNTLYWYLQNLGQGPELLIRYENEEAVDDSQLPKDRFSAERLKGVDSTLKIQPAELGDSAVYLCASSKDSNTDTQYFGPGTRLTVL.

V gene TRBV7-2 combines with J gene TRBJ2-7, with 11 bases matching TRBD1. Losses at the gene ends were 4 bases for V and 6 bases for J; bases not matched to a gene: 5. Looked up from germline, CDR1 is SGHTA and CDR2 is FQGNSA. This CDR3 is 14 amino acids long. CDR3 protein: CASSSPGQGGEQYF. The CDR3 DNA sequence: TGTGCCAGCAGCTCTCCGGGACAGGGGGGCGAGCAGTACTTC.

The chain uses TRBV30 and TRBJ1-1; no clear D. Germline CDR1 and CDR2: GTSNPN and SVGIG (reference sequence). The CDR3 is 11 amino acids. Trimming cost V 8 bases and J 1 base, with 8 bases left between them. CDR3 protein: CAREGNTEAFF. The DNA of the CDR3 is TGTGCCCGGGAGGGGAACACTGAAGCTTTCTTT.

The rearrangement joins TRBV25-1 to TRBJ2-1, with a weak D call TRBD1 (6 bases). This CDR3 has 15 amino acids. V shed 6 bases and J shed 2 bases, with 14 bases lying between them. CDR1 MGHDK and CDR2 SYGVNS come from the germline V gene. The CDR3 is CASSAAGGTYNEQFF. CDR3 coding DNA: TGTGCCAGCAGCGCCGCTGGGGGCACCTACAATGAGCAGTTCTTC.

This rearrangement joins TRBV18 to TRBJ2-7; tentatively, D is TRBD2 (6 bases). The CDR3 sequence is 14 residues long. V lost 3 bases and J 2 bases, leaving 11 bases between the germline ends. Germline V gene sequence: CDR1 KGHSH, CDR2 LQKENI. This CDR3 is CASSPGRETYEQYF. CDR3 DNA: TGTGCCAGCTCACCGGGGCGGGAAACCTACGAGCAGTACTTC.

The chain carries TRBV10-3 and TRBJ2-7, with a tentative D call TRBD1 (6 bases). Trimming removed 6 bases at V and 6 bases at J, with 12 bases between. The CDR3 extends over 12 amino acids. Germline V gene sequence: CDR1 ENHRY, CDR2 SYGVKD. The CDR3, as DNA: TGTGCCATCAGGAACAGGGAATTCGAGCAGTACTTC. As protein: CAIRNREFEQYF.

The CDR3 loop is CAHKGPGRVETQYF. In nucleotides, the CDR3 is TGTGCCCACAAAGGACCAGGGCGGGTAGAGACCCAGTACTTC. The V call is TRBV30, the J call TRBJ2-5, with D perhaps being TRBD1 or TRBD2 (5 bases each). CDR3 length equals 14 residues. CDR1 and CDR2 (germline): GTSNPN, SVGIG (reference sequence). The V end was cut by 8 bases, the J end by 4 bases, with 20 bases between.

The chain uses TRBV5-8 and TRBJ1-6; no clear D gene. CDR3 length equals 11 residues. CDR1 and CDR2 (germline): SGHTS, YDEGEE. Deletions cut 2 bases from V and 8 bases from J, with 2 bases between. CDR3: CASSLDSPLHF. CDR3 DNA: TGTGCCAGCAGCTTAGATTCACCCCTCCACTTT.

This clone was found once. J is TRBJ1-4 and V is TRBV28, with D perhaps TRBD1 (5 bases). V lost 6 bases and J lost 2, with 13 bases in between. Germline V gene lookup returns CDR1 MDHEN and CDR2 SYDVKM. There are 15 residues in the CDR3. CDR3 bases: TGTGCCAGCAGCACTCCCGGGACTACTAATGAAAAACTGTTTTTT. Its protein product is CASSTPGTTNEKLFF.

The CDR3 region has the DNA TGTGCCAGCAGTGAAGACCCACAGGGAGGAGAGACCCAGTACTTC. The encoded protein is CASSEDPQGGETQYF. The chain joins TRBV6-1 to TRBJ2-5; D possibly uses TRBD1 or TRBD2 (6 bases each). This CDR3 has 15 amino acids. Germline CDR1 MNHNS, CDR2 SASEGT. Trimming stripped 1 base from V and 4 bases from J, with 13 bases between.